The 10 T cell receptor beta chains listed next were all sequenced from one sample in a study of T cell repertoires in cytomegalovirus infection. Each CDR3 protein is one row after TCRdb ran MiXCR on the reads. In the table there are approximately 300,000 distinct CDR3 sequences, 25% to 35% of which are singletons. Their antigens remain unidentified. The material sequenced was cultured PBMCs, taken from culture after CMV antigen stimulation. The source of these receptors is a human donor in good health (CMV status not recorded). Some clones in this sample may be carry-over from other donors' samples.

J is TRBJ2-1 and V is TRBV7-6; 7 positions match TRBD2. Germline V gene data show CDR1 as SGHVS and CDR2 as FNYEAQ. CDR3 size: 14 residues. The V and J ends lost 2 bases and 5 bases, in that order; junction bases with no gene match: 3. CDR3: CASSLSSGHNEQFF. CDR3 bases: TGTGCCAGCAGCTTATCTAGCGGACACAATGAGCAGTTCTTC.

A few counts support this clonotype. The rearrangement uses TRBV28 and TRBJ1-5; possibly TRBD1 for D (6 bases). The CDR3 contains 14 residues. The germline CDR1 and CDR2 sequences are MDHEN and SYDVKM. V lost 5 bases and J 0 bases, leaving 8 bases between the germline ends. CDR3 sequence: CASSQGGSNQPQHF. DNA for the CDR3: TGTGCCAGCAGTCAAGGGGGTAGCAATCAGCCCCAGCATTTT. Using reference TRBV28 and TRBJ1-5 for the parts outside the CDR3, the full variable domain is DVKVTQSSRYLVKRTGEKVFLECVQDMDHENMFWYRQDPGLGLRLIYFSYDVKMKEKGDIPEGYSVSREKKERFSLILESASTNQTSMYLCASSQGGSNQPQHFGDGTRLSIL.

The chain carries TRBV5-6 and TRBJ2-2, with D maybe TRBD1 (6 bases). The V gene's germline CDR1 is SGHDT and CDR2 YYEEEE. The CDR3 runs 14 residues. The V gene lost 6 bases and the J gene lost 7 bases, with 16 bases spanning the gap. The CDR3 here is CASTEQGWNGELFF. The CDR3, as DNA: TGTGCCAGCACCGAACAGGGATGGAACGGGGAGCTGTTTTTT.

This clonotype appeared a few times. The rearrangement uses TRBV6-6 and TRBJ2-5, with D maybe TRBD1 (6 bases). Trimming removed 5 bases at V and 3 bases at J, with 10 bases between. The germline gives CDR1 MNHNY, CDR2 SVGAGI (reference sequence). The CDR3 is made up of 13 amino acids. The CDR3 region has the DNA TGTGCCAGCAGTGATACAGGGAAAGAGACCCAGTACTTC. As protein: CASSDTGKETQYF.

A few counts support this clonotype. The CDR3 loop is CASSLRGLGTEAFF. CDR3 bases: TGTGCCAGCAGTTTGCGGGGGCTCGGAACTGAAGCTTTCTTT. V is TRBV28 and J is TRBJ1-1, with a tentative D call TRBD1 (6 bases). This CDR3 spans 14 amino acids. V lost 3 bases, J lost 5 bases, and 13 bases lay in between. Germline lookup yields CDR1 MDHEN and CDR2 SYDVKM.

This clonotype occurred a few times. This chain connects TRBV12-3 or TRBV12-4 to TRBJ2-1; weak D call: TRBD2 (5 bases). The V gene lost 6 bases and the J gene lost 9 bases, with 12 bases spanning the gap. The CDR3 extends over 12 amino acids. The CDR3 is CASSLGVREQFF. The DNA of the CDR3 is TGTGCCAGCAGCCTCGGGGTACGTGAGCAGTTCTTC.

The chain joins TRBV20-1 to TRBJ1-3, with D hard to call. The CDR3 is made up of 15 amino acids. Germline V CDR1 and CDR2: DFQATT, SNEGSKA (reference sequence). V was pared by 0 bases and J by 0 bases, with 9 bases between. The CDR3 is CSARDGGSSGNTIYF. CDR3 in DNA: TGCAGTGCTAGAGATGGAGGGTCCTCTGGAAACACCATATATTTT.

This clonotype was observed a handful of times. The gene calls are TRBV7-9 and TRBJ2-3, with TRBD2 matching over 15 bases. The CDR3 is 20 residues long. V lost 10 bases, J lost 3 bases, and 20 bases stayed unmatched. Germline CDR1 reads SEHNR; CDR2 reads FQNEAQ (reference sequence). CDR3 bases: TGTGCCACCCATCCCCAGGGACTAGCGGGGGGCCTCCGGTCGACAGATACGCAGTATTTT. Translating gives CATHPQGLAGGLRSTDTQYF.

Of note for this clonotype: At one boundary the junction diverges from the germline segment, which might be a read error. The rearrangement uses TRBV29-1 and TRBJ1-1; no clear D. Germline loops: CDR1 SQVTM, CDR2 ANQGSEA. The length of the CDR3 is 10 residues. The CDR3 region is CPPGDTEAFF. The CDR3 nucleotides are TGTCCTCCTGGGGACACTGAAGCTTTCTTT.

The chain uses TRBV10-3 and TRBJ1-1; a possible D gene is TRBD1 (6 bases). This CDR3 contains 14 residues. Germline V CDR1 and CDR2: ENHRY, SYGVKD. Trimming took 6 bases from V and 1 from J, leaving 12 bases between them. The CDR3 DNA sequence: TGTGCCATCAGAACAGGGAGAGGGAACACTGAAGCTTTCTTT. Translated, it gives CAIRTGRGNTEAFF.